The rows below give T cell receptor beta chains drawn from one sample of a study of blood T cell repertoires in COVID-19. Sequencing was performed with immunoSEQ multiplex PCR; in TCRdb, only in-frame clones are kept and a portion is missing. Of about 300,000 clones in the sample, 88% were seen once. Specimen: peripheral blood. The source of these receptors is a woman in her 30s who had recovered from COVID-19. Each CDR3 is given with its conserved first and last residue. The D gene is left open where the match is weak. The size entry is marked missing in some rows and otherwise reads once, few, many or a size class.

size | D | J | V | CDR3 | DNA
. | TRBD2 | TRBJ2-3 | TRBV6-2/TRBV6-3 | CASSTPGLAGKPPDTQYF | TGTGCCAGCAGTACTCCGGGACTAGCGGGGAAGCCCCCAGATACGCAGTATTTT
few | . | TRBJ2-1 | TRBV30 | CAWSVLEPYNEQFF | TGTGCCTGGAGTGTACTAGAGCCCTACAATGAGCAGTTCTTC
. | . | TRBJ2-4 | TRBV12-2 | CASRLGETTSGGALAKNIQYF | TGTGCAAGTCGCTTAGGGGAAACTACTAGCGGGGGGGCCCTAGCCAAAAACATTCAGTACTTC
. | . | TRBJ1-5 | TRBV19 | CASSLEAQGNQPQHF | TGTGCCAGTAGTCTAGAAGCGCAGGGGAATCAGCCCCAGCATTTT
. | TRBD1 | TRBJ2-1 | TRBV19 | CASREQGARGYNEQFF | TGTGCCAGTAGAGAACAGGGGGCGCGAGGCTACAATGAGCAGTTCTTC
. | TRBD1 | TRBJ1-5 | TRBV30 | CAWEAGGQQPQHF | TGTGCCTGGGAAGCAGGGGGCCAACAGCCCCAGCATTTT
. | TRBD1 | TRBJ1-5 | TRBV5-4 | CASSRQGDQPQHF | TGTGCCAGCAGCCGACAGGGGGACCAGCCCCAGCATTTT
. | TRBD2 | TRBJ2-7 | TRBV13 | CASRRGTTSYEQYF | TGTGCCAGCAGGCGGGGGACCACCTCCTACGAGCAGTACTTC
. | TRBD1 | TRBJ1-1 | TRBV18 | CASSPTTGDTEAFF | TGTGCCAGCTCACCTACGACAGGGGACACTGAAGCTTTCTTT
. | . | TRBJ2-5 | TRBV5-1 | CASSLRPQPQETQYF | TGCGCCAGCAGCTTGAGGCCACAGCCCCAAGAGACCCAGTACTTC
. | . | TRBJ1-4 | TRBV2 | CASSSLEKLFF | TGTGCCAGCAGTAGCTTAGAAAAACTGTTTTTT
. | TRBD1 | TRBJ2-7 | TRBV10-3 | CAISGGQGSYEQYF | TGTGCCATCAGTGGCGGACAGGGGAGTTACGAGCAGTACTTC
. | TRBD1 | TRBJ2-7 | TRBV27 | CASSRDRGYYEQYF | TGTGCCAGCAGCAGGGACAGGGGCTACTACGAGCAGTACTTC